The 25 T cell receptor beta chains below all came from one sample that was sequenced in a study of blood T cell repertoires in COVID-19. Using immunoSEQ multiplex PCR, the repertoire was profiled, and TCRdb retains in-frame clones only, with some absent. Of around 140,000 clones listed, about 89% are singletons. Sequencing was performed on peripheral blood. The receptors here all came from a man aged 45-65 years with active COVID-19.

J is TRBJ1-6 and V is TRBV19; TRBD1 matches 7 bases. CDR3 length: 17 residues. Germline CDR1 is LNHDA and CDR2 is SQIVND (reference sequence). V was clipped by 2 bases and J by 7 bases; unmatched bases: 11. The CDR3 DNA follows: TGTGCCAGTAGTATACCACCGTTGACAGGGAGGAATTCACCCCTCCACTTT. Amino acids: CASSIPPLTGRNSPLHF. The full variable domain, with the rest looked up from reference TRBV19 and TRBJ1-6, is DGGITQSPKYLFRKEGQNVTLSCEQNLNHDAMYWYRQDPGQGLRLIYYSQIVNDFQKGDIAEGYSVSREKKESFPLTVTSAQKNPTAFYLCASSIPPLTGRNSPLHFGNGTRLTVT.

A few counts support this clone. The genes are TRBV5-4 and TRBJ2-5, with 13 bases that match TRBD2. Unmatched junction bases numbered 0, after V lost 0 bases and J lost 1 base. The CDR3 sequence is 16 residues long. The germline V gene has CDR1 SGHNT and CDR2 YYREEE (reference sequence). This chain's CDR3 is CASSLGTSGGQETQYF. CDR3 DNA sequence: TGTGCCAGCAGCTTGGGGACTAGCGGGGGCCAAGAGACCCAGTACTTC.

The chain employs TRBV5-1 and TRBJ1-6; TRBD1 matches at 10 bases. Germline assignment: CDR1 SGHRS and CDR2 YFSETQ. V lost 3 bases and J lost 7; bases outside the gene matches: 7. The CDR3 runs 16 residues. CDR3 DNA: TGCGCCAGCAGCTCTCAGGACAGGGGGGACAATTCACCCCTCCACTTT. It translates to CASSSQDRGDNSPLHF.

CDR3 coding DNA: TGTGCCAGCAGCTTGGTTTGGAGTTCGAACACCGGGGAGCTGTTTTTT. It translates to CASSLVWSSNTGELFF. The chain is built from TRBV5-6 and TRBJ2-2; unclear D gene. V was cut by 0 bases and J by 0 bases, with 9 bases left in between. CDR3 length: 16 residues. Per the germline V gene, CDR1 is SGHDT and CDR2 is YYEEEE.

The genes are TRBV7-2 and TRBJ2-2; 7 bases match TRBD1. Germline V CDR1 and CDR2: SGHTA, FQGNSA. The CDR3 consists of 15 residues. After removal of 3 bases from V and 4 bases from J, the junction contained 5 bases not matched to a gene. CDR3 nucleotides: TGTGCCAGCAGCTTTGACAGGGCGGGCACCGGGGAGCTGTTTTTT. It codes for CASSFDRAGTGELFF.

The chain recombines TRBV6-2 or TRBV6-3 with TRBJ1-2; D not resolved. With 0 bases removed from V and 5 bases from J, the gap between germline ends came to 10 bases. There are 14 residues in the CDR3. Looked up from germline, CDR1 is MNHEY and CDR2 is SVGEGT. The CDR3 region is CASSYSGRRYGYTF. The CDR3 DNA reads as TGTGCCAGCAGTTACTCCGGGAGGAGGTATGGCTACACCTTC.

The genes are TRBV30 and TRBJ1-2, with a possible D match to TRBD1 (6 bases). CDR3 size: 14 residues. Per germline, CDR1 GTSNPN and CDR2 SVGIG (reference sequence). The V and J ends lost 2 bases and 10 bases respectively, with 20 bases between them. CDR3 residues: CAWSTQGRGVDYTF. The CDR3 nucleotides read TGTGCCTGGAGTACTCAGGGGAGGGGAGTGGACTACACCTTC.

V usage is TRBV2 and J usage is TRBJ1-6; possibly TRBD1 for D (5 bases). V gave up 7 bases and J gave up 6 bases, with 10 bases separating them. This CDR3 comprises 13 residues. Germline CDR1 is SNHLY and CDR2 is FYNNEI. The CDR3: CASTETVNSPLHF. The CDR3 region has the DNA TGTGCCAGCACAGAGACAGTTAATTCACCCCTCCACTTT.

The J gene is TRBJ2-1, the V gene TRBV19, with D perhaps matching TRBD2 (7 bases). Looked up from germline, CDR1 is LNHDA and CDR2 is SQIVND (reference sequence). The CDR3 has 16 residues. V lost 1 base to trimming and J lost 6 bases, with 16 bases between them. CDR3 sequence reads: CASSIVGGGALNEQFF. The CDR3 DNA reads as TGTGCCAGTAGTATAGTTGGAGGGGGGGCCCTCAATGAGCAGTTCTTC.

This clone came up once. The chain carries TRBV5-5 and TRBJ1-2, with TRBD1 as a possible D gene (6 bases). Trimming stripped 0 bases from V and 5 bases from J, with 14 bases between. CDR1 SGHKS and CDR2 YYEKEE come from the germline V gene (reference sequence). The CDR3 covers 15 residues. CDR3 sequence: CASSLGRTALYGYTF. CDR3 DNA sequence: TGTGCCAGCAGCTTGGGGAGGACAGCGTTGTATGGCTACACCTTC.

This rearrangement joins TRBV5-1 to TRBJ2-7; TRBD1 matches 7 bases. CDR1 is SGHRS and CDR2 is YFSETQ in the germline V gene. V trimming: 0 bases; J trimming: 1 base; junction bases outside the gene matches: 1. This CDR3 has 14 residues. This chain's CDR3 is CASSLGDSSYEQYF. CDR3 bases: TGCGCCAGCAGCTTGGGGGACAGTTCCTACGAGCAGTACTTC. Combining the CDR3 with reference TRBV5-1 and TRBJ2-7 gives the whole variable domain KAGVTQTPRYLIKTRGQQVTLSCSPISGHRSVSWYQQTPGQGLQFLFEYFSETQRNKGNFPGRFSGRQFSNSRSEMNVSTLELGDSALYLCASSLGDSSYEQYFGPGTRLTVT.

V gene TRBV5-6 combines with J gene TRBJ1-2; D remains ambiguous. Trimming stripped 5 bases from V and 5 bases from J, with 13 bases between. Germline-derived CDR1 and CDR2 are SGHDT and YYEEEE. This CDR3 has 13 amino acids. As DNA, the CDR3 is TGTGCCAGCAGTCGAGTAGCAGTTTATGGCTACACCTTC. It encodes CASSRVAVYGYTF.

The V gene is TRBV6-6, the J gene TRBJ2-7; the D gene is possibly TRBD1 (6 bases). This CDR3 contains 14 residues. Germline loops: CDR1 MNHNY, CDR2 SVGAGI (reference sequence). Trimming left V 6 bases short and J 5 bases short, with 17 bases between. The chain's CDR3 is CASRRHLTGNEQYF. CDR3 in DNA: TGTGCCAGCAGGCGCCATCTAACAGGGAACGAGCAGTACTTC.

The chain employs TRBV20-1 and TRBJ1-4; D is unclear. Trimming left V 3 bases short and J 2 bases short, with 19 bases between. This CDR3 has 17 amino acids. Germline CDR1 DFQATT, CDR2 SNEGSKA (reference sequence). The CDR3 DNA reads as TGCAGTGCTAGTTGGGCGGAGGGAATCGCGACTAATGAAAAACTGTTTTTT. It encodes CSASWAEGIATNEKLFF.

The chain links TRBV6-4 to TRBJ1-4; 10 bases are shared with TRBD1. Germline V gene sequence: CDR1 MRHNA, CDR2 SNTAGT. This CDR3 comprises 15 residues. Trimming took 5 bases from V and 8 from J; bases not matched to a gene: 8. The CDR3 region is CASSRGTGVGEKLFF. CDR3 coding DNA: TGTGCCAGCAGTCGAGGGACAGGGGTAGGAGAAAAACTGTTTTTT.

This chain's CDR3 is CASSLNLGVYSGNTIYF. The CDR3 DNA is TGCGCCAGCAGCCTCAATCTCGGGGTCTACTCTGGAAACACCATATATTTT. This chain connects TRBV4-3 to TRBJ1-3; D not resolved. CDR3 length equals 17 residues. Germline V CDR1 and CDR2: LGHNA, YSLEER. Trimming stripped 4 bases from V and 0 bases from J, with 16 bases between.

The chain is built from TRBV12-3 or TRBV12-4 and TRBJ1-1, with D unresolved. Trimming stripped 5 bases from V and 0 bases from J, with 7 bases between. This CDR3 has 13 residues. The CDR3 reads CASSPQMNTEAFF. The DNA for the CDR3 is TGTGCCAGCAGTCCTCAGATGAACACTGAAGCTTTCTTT.

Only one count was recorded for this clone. In DNA form, the CDR3 reads TGTGCCAGCAGCTTGTCGCAGACTGTTTCGGAGACCCAGTACTTC. Translating gives CASSLSQTVSETQYF. V is TRBV7-9 and J is TRBJ2-5, with D unclear. This CDR3 contains 15 residues. CDR1 is SEHNR, CDR2 FQNEAQ, per germline (reference sequence). The ends were cut back, 3 bases at V and 5 bases at J, with 16 bases in the middle.

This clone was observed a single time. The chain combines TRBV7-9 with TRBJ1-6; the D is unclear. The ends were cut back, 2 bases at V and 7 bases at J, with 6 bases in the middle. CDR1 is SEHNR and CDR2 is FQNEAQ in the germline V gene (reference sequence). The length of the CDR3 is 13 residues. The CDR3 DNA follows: TGTGCCAGCAGCTTATTGGAGAATTCACCCCTCCACTTT. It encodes CASSLLENSPLHF.

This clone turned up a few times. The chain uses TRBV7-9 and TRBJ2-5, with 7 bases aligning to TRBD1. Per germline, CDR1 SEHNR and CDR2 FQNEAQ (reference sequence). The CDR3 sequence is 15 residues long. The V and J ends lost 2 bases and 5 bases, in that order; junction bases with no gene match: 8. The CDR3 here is CASSLFGTDEETQYF. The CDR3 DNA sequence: TGTGCCAGCAGCTTATTCGGGACAGACGAGGAGACCCAGTACTTC.

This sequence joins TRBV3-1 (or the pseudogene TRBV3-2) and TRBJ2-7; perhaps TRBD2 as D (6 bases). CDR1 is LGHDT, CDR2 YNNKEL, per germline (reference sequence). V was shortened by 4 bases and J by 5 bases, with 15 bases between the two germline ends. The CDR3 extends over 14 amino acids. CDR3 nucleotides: TGTGCCAGCAGCCTACGGGGACTCCAGGACGAGCAGTACTTC. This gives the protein CASSLRGLQDEQYF.

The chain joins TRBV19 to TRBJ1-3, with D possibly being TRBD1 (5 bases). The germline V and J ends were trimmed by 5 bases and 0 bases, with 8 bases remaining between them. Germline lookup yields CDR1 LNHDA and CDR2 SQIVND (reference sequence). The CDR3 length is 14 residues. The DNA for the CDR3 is TGTGCCAGTAGTGTGACAGTCTCTGGAAACACCATATATTTT. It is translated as CASSVTVSGNTIYF.

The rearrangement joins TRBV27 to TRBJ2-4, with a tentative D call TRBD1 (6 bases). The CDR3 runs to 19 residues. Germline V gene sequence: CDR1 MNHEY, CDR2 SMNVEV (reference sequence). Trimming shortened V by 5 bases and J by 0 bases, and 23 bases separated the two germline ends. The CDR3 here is CASSPPSGTPNGAKNIQYF. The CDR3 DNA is TGTGCCAGCAGTCCACCGTCCGGGACACCGAACGGAGCCAAAAACATTCAGTACTTC.

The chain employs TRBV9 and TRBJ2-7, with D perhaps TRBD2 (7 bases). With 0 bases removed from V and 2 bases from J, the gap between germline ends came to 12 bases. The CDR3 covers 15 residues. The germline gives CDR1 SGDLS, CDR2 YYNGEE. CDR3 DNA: TGTGCCAGCAGCGTAGATTCCGGGGGGCCCTACGAGCAGTACTTC. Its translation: CASSVDSGGPYEQYF. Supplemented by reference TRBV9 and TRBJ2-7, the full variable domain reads DSGVTQTPKHLITATGQRVTLRCSPRSGDLSVYWYQQSLDQGLQFLIQYYNGEERAKGNILERFSAQQFPDLHSELNLSSLELGDSALYFCASSVDSGGPYEQYFGPGTRLTVT.

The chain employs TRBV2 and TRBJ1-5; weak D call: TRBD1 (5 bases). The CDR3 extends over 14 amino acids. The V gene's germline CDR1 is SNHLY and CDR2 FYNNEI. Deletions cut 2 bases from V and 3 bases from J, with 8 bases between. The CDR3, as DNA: TGTGCCAGCAGTGAACACAGGCCCAATCAGCCCCAGCATTTT. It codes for CASSEHRPNQPQHF.